This record looks at one TCR beta chain sequence and its context. This specimen comes from a study of blood T cell repertoires in COVID-19. Study context: Donors in the United States, Italy and Spain gave samples during acute or convalescent COVID-19.

The germline V and J ends were trimmed by 3 bases and 6 bases, with 14 bases remaining between them. The CDR3 covers 15 residues. The germline V gene encodes CDR1 LNHNV and CDR2 YYDKDF (reference sequence). In the authors' methods: From reference gene primer amplification, estimates of nucleated cell counts were derived. Profiling relied on immunoSEQ multiplex PCR, and the TCRdb table lists in-frame clones only, not all of them. D and trimming were read from the DNA, whereas the V and J calls and clone size are those reported in that table. The data show about 200,000 clones, about 90% seen once. The gene calls are TRBV15 and TRBJ1-4; tentative D call: TRBD1 (6 bases). Sequenced input: PBMCs or T cells enriched from blood (not recorded which). This receptor was obtained from a woman aged 30 to 39 with acute COVID-19. The CDR3 is CATSRGYRDDEKLFF. The CDR3, as DNA: TGTGCCACCAGCAGGGGATACAGGGACGATGAAAAACTGTTTTTT.